These T cell receptor beta chains were read from a single sample in a study of shared clonotypes between healthy human individuals. Sequencing was performed with immunoSEQ multiplex PCR; in TCRdb, only in-frame clones are kept and a portion is missing. The sample has 850,000 to 1,100,000 clones; roughly 80% are singletons. The sequenced sample consisted of memory CD4+ T cells from PBMCs. Every receptor here comes from a young man in good health. Some clones in this sample may be carry-over from other donors' samples. Both conserved end residues are part of each CDR3.

v_call: TRBV18
j_call: TRBJ2-2
cdr3_length: 16
cdr3_aa: CASSPQGASNTGELFF

v_call: TRBV29-1
j_call: TRBJ2-3
cdr3_length: 13
cdr3_aa: CSAGTPGTDTQYF

v_call: TRBV19
j_call: TRBJ1-1
cdr3_length: 13
cdr3_aa: CASNYQPNTEAFF

v_call: TRBV4-1
j_call: TRBJ2-7
cdr3_length: 15
cdr3_aa: CASSPQGPMPYEQYF

v_call: TRBV7-9
j_call: TRBJ2-5
cdr3_length: 13
cdr3_aa: CASSLDPEETQYF

v_call: TRBV10-3
j_call: TRBJ2-7
cdr3_length: 12
cdr3_aa: CAISGDSWEQYF

v_call: TRBV7-9
j_call: TRBJ1-2
cdr3_length: 13
cdr3_aa: CASRRQGYYGYTF

v_call: TRBV5-1
j_call: TRBJ2-2
cdr3_length: 15
cdr3_aa: CASRTGDLGTGELFF

v_call: TRBV5-8
j_call: TRBJ2-1
cdr3_length: 15
cdr3_aa: CASSFTTGMGNEQFF

v_call: TRBV27
j_call: TRBJ1-1
cdr3_length: 16
cdr3_aa: CASSKDRGPMNTEAFF

v_call: TRBV2
j_call: TRBJ1-1
cdr3_length: 14
cdr3_aa: CASRRGSSNTEAFF

v_call: TRBV30
j_call: TRBJ1-1
cdr3_length: 17
cdr3_aa: CAWSVGGGTGEVTEAFF

v_call: TRBV27
j_call: TRBJ1-2
cdr3_length: 15
cdr3_aa: CASSPVGNALSGYTF

v_call: TRBV18
j_call: TRBJ2-2
cdr3_length: 15
cdr3_aa: CASSPWGPNTGELFF

v_call: TRBV7-2
j_call: TRBJ1-2
cdr3_length: 14
cdr3_aa: CASNLEGLSYGYTF

v_call: TRBV5-6
j_call: TRBJ2-5
cdr3_length: 17
cdr3_aa: CASSLPSRGSFQETQYF

v_call: TRBV18
j_call: TRBJ2-3
cdr3_length: 14
cdr3_aa: CASTLTGVTDTQYF

v_call: TRBV2
j_call: TRBJ2-2
cdr3_length: 14
cdr3_aa: CASSWWENTGELFF

v_call: TRBV7-2
j_call: TRBJ2-2
cdr3_length: 14
cdr3_aa: CASSFVAADGELFF

v_call: TRBV4-1
j_call: TRBJ2-7
cdr3_length: 15
cdr3_aa: CASRETSGRNYEQYF

v_call: TRBV2
j_call: TRBJ2-7
cdr3_length: 12
cdr3_aa: CASKAGGNEQYF

v_call: TRBV19
j_call: TRBJ2-5
cdr3_length: 14
cdr3_aa: CATQAAGGLETQYF

v_call: TRBV18
j_call: TRBJ2-7
cdr3_length: 16
cdr3_aa: CASSPRVAGDGDEQYF

v_call: TRBV27
j_call: TRBJ2-1
cdr3_length: 14
cdr3_aa: CASRDRSLLNEQFF

v_call: TRBV5-1
j_call: TRBJ1-2
cdr3_length: 12
cdr3_aa: CASSLEADGYTF

v_call: TRBV7-2
j_call: TRBJ2-4
cdr3_length: 14
cdr3_aa: CASSSTGEGNIQYF

v_call: TRBV6-1
j_call: TRBJ2-7
cdr3_length: 12
cdr3_aa: CASTGQSYEQYF

v_call: TRBV5-4
j_call: TRBJ2-1
cdr3_length: 13
cdr3_aa: CASSLSTTGEQFF

v_call: TRBV9
j_call: TRBJ2-4
cdr3_length: 15
cdr3_aa: CASSVGEGRSPNQYF

v_call: TRBV18
j_call: TRBJ1-1
cdr3_length: 13
cdr3_aa: CASSPRWDTEAFF

v_call: TRBV19
j_call: TRBJ2-4
cdr3_length: 17
cdr3_aa: CASSRSAGGSPENIQYF

v_call: TRBV2
j_call: TRBJ2-1
cdr3_length: 16
cdr3_aa: CASSSPGGGRASEQFF

v_call: TRBV21-1
j_call: TRBJ1-5
cdr3_length: 17
cdr3_aa: CASSLAPRVIGNQPQHF

v_call: TRBV6-5
j_call: TRBJ2-2
cdr3_length: 15
cdr3_aa: CASFAPGPNTGELFF

v_call: TRBV7-9
j_call: TRBJ2-5
cdr3_length: 14
cdr3_aa: CASSPGGGVETQYF

v_call: TRBV10-2
j_call: TRBJ1-2
cdr3_length: 12
cdr3_aa: CASGRGSYGYTF

v_call: TRBV11-2
j_call: TRBJ2-5
cdr3_length: 14
cdr3_aa: CASSFRGSGETQYF

v_call: TRBV6-5
j_call: TRBJ2-7
cdr3_length: 15
cdr3_aa: CASSYSFSRSYEQYF

v_call: TRBV4-1
j_call: TRBJ1-2
cdr3_length: 15
cdr3_aa: CASSQAPQGIYGYTF

v_call: TRBV28
j_call: TRBJ1-1
cdr3_length: 13
cdr3_aa: CATTWNPNTEAFF

v_call: TRBV27
j_call: TRBJ1-1
cdr3_length: 15
cdr3_aa: CASSRRGRMNTEAFF